The 30 T cell receptor beta chains below were found in one sample sequenced in a study of blood T cells in healthy people across ages. With a J-beta primer mix and a sample-barcoded 5' primer, a second PCR ran 7 to 11 cycles. Each CDR3 protein gets one entry after TCRdb re-called the 5' RACE reads with MiXCR. The sample records hundreds of thousands of distinct CDR3 sequences, more than 50% being singletons. What was sequenced was blood. Receptors originate from a man aged 35-49 years in good health.

The chain is built from TRBV3-1 and TRBJ2-1, with 7 bases lining up with TRBD2. The CDR3 runs 14 residues. The germline CDR1 and CDR2 sequences are LGHDT and YNNKEL (reference sequence). V gave up 1 base and J gave up 9 bases; unmatched junction bases: 6. CDR3 residues: CASSQVRLAGEQFF. DNA of the CDR3: TGTGCCAGCAGCCAAGTTCGGTTAGCGGGTGAGCAGTTCTTC.

This clonotype was observed a few times. The chain links TRBV20-1 to TRBJ2-1, with 9 positions matching TRBD2. The germline V gene has CDR1 DFQATT and CDR2 SNEGSKA (reference sequence). CDR3 size: 14 residues. V lost 3 bases to trimming and J lost 8 bases; unmatched junction nucleotides: 8. The CDR3 DNA reads TGCAGTGCTAGGATTAGCGGGAGTAGGTATGAGCAGTTCTTC. This translates into CSARISGSRYEQFF.

Points on this clonotype: The junction departs from the called germline gene at one end, perhaps through a read error. The J gene is TRBJ2-6, the V gene TRBV10-3; TRBD1 matches 9 bases. This CDR3 is built from 18 residues. Per the germline V gene, CDR1 is ENHRY and CDR2 is SYGVKD. The CDR3 DNA sequence: TGTGCCATCAGTGGAGGGGGACAGGGAAGCTCTGGGGCCAACGTCCCGACTTTC. Residues: CAISGGGQGSSGANVPTF.

The rearrangement links TRBV6-2 or TRBV6-3 to TRBJ2-2, with 15 bases that match TRBD2. This CDR3 region has 19 residues. V shed 2 bases, J shed 3 bases, and the junction held 7 bases outside the gene matches. CDR1 and CDR2 (germline): MNHEY, SVGEGT. In DNA form, the CDR3 reads TGTGCCAGCAGTTACATCGGACTAGCGGGGGGGCCGTACACCGGGGAGCTGTTTTTT. Translated: CASSYIGLAGGPYTGELFF.

The J gene is TRBJ2-2, the V gene TRBV29-1, with D unresolved. Germline CDR1 and CDR2: SQVTM and ANQGSEA. This CDR3 has 13 amino acids. V was clipped by 8 bases and J by 4 bases, with 14 bases between them. The CDR3 DNA reads as TGCAGCCCTCGGCAGGCCATCACCGGGGAGCTGTTTTTT. As protein: CSPRQAITGELFF.

The rearrangement joins TRBV5-1 to TRBJ2-3, with 10 positions matching TRBD2. The junction had 13 bases not matched to a gene; V was cut back by 6 bases and J by 6 bases. Looked up from germline, CDR1 is SGHRS and CDR2 is YFSETQ. The CDR3 has 16 residues. The CDR3 here is CASNKAGGPVADTQYF. The CDR3 DNA reads as TGCGCCAGCAACAAAGCGGGGGGGCCGGTCGCGGATACGCAGTATTTT.

The V and J genes are TRBV29-1 and TRBJ2-4; TRBD1 agrees at 9 bases. There are 14 residues in the CDR3. CDR1 is SQVTM, CDR2 ANQGSEA, per germline. The V segment lost 7 bases and the J segment 2 bases; nucleotides outside the gene matches: 6. The CDR3 here is CSAADRGSKNIQYF. The CDR3 nucleotides are TGCAGCGCAGCAGACAGGGGGTCCAAAAACATTCAGTACTTC.

This clonotype was counted between two and nine times. The chain recombines TRBV4-3 with TRBJ2-1, with a possible D match to TRBD2 (5 bases). The CDR3 is 16 residues long. The V and J ends lost 0 bases and 5 bases respectively, with 14 bases between them. Germline loops: CDR1 LGHNA, CDR2 YSLEER. The CDR3, as DNA: TGCGCCAGCAGCCAAGATTTACGGGGAGCAAACAATGAGCAGTTCTTC. This sequence encodes CASSQDLRGANNEQFF.

This clonotype was seen a few times. The genes are TRBV12-3 or TRBV12-4 and TRBJ1-2, with D tentatively TRBD1 (5 bases). There are 13 residues in the CDR3. V was clipped by 6 bases and J by 4 bases, with 12 bases between them. The chain's CDR3 is CASSSGHGYGYTF. Written as DNA, the CDR3 is TGTGCCAGCAGCTCAGGGCATGGCTATGGCTACACCTTC.

A few counts support this clonotype. The chain combines TRBV6-1 with TRBJ2-5; 8 positions match TRBD2. Per germline, CDR1 MNHNS and CDR2 SASEGT. The V segment lost 5 bases and the J segment 1 base; nucleotides outside the gene matches: 15. The CDR3 is made up of 18 amino acids. CDR3 nucleotides: TGTGCCAGCAGTAGACGGTTTCGGGCGAGCGGGGGCCAAGAGACCCAGTACTTC. Encoded protein: CASSRRFRASGGQETQYF.

V gene TRBV5-5 combines with J gene TRBJ1-2; 8 nucleotides line up with TRBD1. V was pared by 4 bases and J by 0 bases, with 5 bases of the junction left unmatched. CDR3 length: 15 amino acids. Per germline, CDR1 SGHKS and CDR2 YYEKEE (reference sequence). In DNA form, the CDR3 reads TGTGCCAGCAGCGCGGGACAGGCCCCTAACTATGGCTACACCTTC. Protein sequence: CASSAGQAPNYGYTF.

In DNA form, the CDR3 reads TGTGCCAGCAGCGTTAAATGGAACACTGAAGCTTTCTTT. As protein: CASSVKWNTEAFF. This chain links TRBV9 with TRBJ1-1; D is uncertain. Between the trimmed V and J ends, which lost 2 bases and 1 base, there was a span of 6 bases. CDR3 length: 13 amino acids. Germline-derived CDR1 and CDR2 are SGDLS and YYNGEE. Full variable domain (rest looked up from reference TRBV9 and TRBJ1-1): DSGVTQTPKHLITATGQRVTLRCSPRSGDLSVYWYQQSLDQGLQFLIQYYNGEERAKGNILERFSAQQFPDLHSELNLSSLELGDSALYFCASSVKWNTEAFFGQGTRLTVV.

The J gene is TRBJ2-7, the V gene TRBV5-1, with D perhaps being TRBD1 or TRBD2 (5 bases each). V was clipped by 3 bases and J by 3 bases, with 13 bases between them. Germline values: CDR1 SGHRS, CDR2 YFSETQ. This CDR3 has 14 amino acids. CDR3 nucleotides: TGCGCCAGCAGCTGGGGGACGGAGAACTACGAGCAGTACTTC. Translation: CASSWGTENYEQYF.

J is TRBJ2-2 and V is TRBV6-4; D possibly uses TRBD1 or TRBD2 (6 bases each). Germline V CDR1 and CDR2: MRHNA, SNTAGT. Deletions cut 6 bases from V and 7 bases from J, with 21 bases between. This CDR3 region has 16 residues. CDR3 sequence reads: CASRQDNGGQVGELFF. The CDR3 bases are TGTGCCAGCAGACAAGACAATGGGGGGCAAGTCGGGGAGCTGTTTTTT.

The V gene is TRBV28, the J gene TRBJ2-7; 9 positions agree with TRBD2. V trimming: 2 bases; J trimming: 2 bases; junction bases outside the gene matches: 7. This CDR3 spans 16 amino acids. Germline assignment: CDR1 MDHEN and CDR2 SYDVKM. The CDR3 sequence: CASSLPIPSGTYEQYF. As DNA, the CDR3 is TGTGCCAGCAGTTTACCGATCCCTAGCGGGACCTACGAGCAGTACTTC. Supplemented by reference TRBV28 and TRBJ2-7, the full variable domain reads DVKVTQSSRYLVKRTGEKVFLECVQDMDHENMFWYRQDPGLGLRLIYFSYDVKMKEKGDIPEGYSVSREKKERFSLILESASTNQTSMYLCASSLPIPSGTYEQYFGPGTRLTVT.

The V call is TRBV6-5, the J call TRBJ2-1; 9 bases are a match to TRBD1. Trimming cost V 0 bases and J 8 bases; bases outside gene matches: 14. Germline V gene lookup returns CDR1 MNHEY and CDR2 SVGAGI. This CDR3 is 18 amino acids long. The CDR3 region has the DNA TGTGCCAGCAGTTACTCGAGTAATGCGGGACAGGGTCTGGATGAGCAGTTCTTC. This gives the protein CASSYSSNAGQGLDEQFF.

The chain links TRBV15 to TRBJ2-5; 9 bases fit TRBD2. After removal of 3 bases from V and 1 base from J, the junction contained 3 bases not matched to a gene. CDR3 size: 15 residues. Germline V gives CDR1 LNHNV, CDR2 YYDKDF (reference sequence). CDR3 nucleotide sequence: TGTGCCACCAGCAGCCTAGCGGGGAGCCAAGAGACCCAGTACTTC. Translated, it gives CATSSLAGSQETQYF. The complete variable domain, with remaining parts taken from reference TRBV15 and TRBJ2-5, reads DAMVIQNPRYQVTQFGKPVTLSCSQTLNHNVMYWYQQKSSQAPKLLFHYYDKDFNNEADTPDNFQSRRPNTSFCFLDIRSPGLGDTAMYLCATSSLAGSQETQYFGPGTRLLVL.

The rearrangement uses TRBV20-1 and TRBJ2-5; TRBD1 aligns across 8 bases. Trimming at V came to 6 bases and at J to 2 bases, leaving 5 bases not matched to a gene. CDR3 length: 13 residues. Germline V CDR1 and CDR2: DFQATT, SNEGSKA (reference sequence). CDR3 DNA sequence: TGCAGTGCGGTGACAGGGGAACAAGAGACCCAGTACTTC. Translated, it gives CSAVTGEQETQYF.

The chain uses TRBV28 and TRBJ2-7; D is perhaps TRBD2 (6 bases). The V and J ends lost 9 bases and 2 bases respectively, with 23 bases between them. The CDR3 sequence is 16 residues long. Germline CDR1 is MDHEN and CDR2 is SYDVKM. CDR3: CASNNKPRDSTYEQYF. DNA of the CDR3: TGTGCCAGTAACAACAAGCCCCGGGACTCAACCTACGAGCAGTACTTC.

The V and J genes are TRBV11-2 and TRBJ1-5, with D possibly TRBD1 on 5 matching bases. Trimming shortened V by 4 bases and J by 2 bases, and 9 bases separated the two germline ends. This CDR3 is 14 amino acids long. CDR1 and CDR2 from the germline V gene are SGHAT and FQNNGV. CDR3 sequence (DNA): TGTGCCAGCAGCTGGGGCGGGGGCAATCAGCCCCAGCATTTT. The encoded protein is CASSWGGGNQPQHF.

This clonotype has just a few counts. The chain combines TRBV6-5 with TRBJ1-5, with unresolved D. CDR1 and CDR2 (germline): MNHEY, SVGAGI. With 7 bases removed from V and 0 bases from J, the gap between germline ends came to 13 bases. The CDR3 is 15 residues long. This CDR3 reads CASKRQKYSNQPQHF. The CDR3 DNA sequence: TGTGCCAGCAAAAGGCAGAAGTATAGCAATCAGCCCCAGCATTTT.

The chain links TRBV29-1 to TRBJ1-2, with D possibly matching TRBD1 (6 bases). The CDR3 runs to 11 residues. Germline V lookup: CDR1 SQVTM, CDR2 ANQGSEA. The CDR3, as DNA: TGCACCTCAGAGGGGGAAATTGACTACACCTTC. Its translation is CTSEGEIDYTF.

This chain joins TRBV27 and TRBJ2-5; 7 nucleotides line up with TRBD1. The last part of the DNA fits TRBJ2-7 better; the J call may be wrong. The CDR3 sequence is 16 residues long. Germline V gene data show CDR1 as MNHEY and CDR2 as SMNVEV (reference sequence). CDR3 protein: CASRPGTVTSSYEQYF. CDR3 nucleotide sequence: TGTGCCAGCCGTCCCGGGACAGTCACAAGCTCCTACGAGCAGTACTTC.

J is TRBJ2-4 and V is TRBV15; the D is unclear. The V end lost 0 bases, the J end lost 0 bases, and 15 bases lay between the germline ends. The germline gives CDR1 LNHNV, CDR2 YYDKDF (reference sequence). The CDR3 loop spans 18 amino acids. The CDR3 nucleotides are TGTGCCACCAGCAGAGATTCGGCAGGCTTGGGAGCCAAAAACATTCAGTACTTC. This translates into CATSRDSAGLGAKNIQYF.

The chain carries TRBV27 and TRBJ2-4; 8 bases are a match to TRBD1. The assigned J gene may be wrong: the sequence end matches TRBJ2-7 better. This CDR3 contains 12 residues. Germline V lookup: CDR1 MNHEY, CDR2 SMNVEV (reference sequence). The CDR3 sequence is CASRTGLDEQYF. For the CDR3, the DNA is TGTGCCAGCCGGACAGGGTTGGACGAGCAGTACTTC.

This chain connects TRBV28 to TRBJ2-1; TRBD2 agrees at 13 bases. V dropped 5 bases and J dropped 8; count of bases not matched to a gene: 9. In germline, CDR1 is MDHEN, CDR2 SYDVKM. The CDR3 is 16 amino acids. The CDR3 nucleotides are TGTGCCAGCAGTCCTCGGACTAGCGGGAGTTTCCATGAGCAGTTCTTC. Translation gives CASSPRTSGSFHEQFF.

The chain employs TRBV20-1 and TRBJ2-3; 9 nucleotides match TRBD1. Trimming took 0 bases from V and 2 from J; bases not matched to a gene: 6. This CDR3 comprises 16 residues. From germline, CDR1 is DFQATT and CDR2 SNEGSKA (reference sequence). The CDR3 DNA is TGCAGTGCTAGAGATTTCGGGACAGGGTTCACAGATACGCAGTATTTT. Translated: CSARDFGTGFTDTQYF.

The chain employs TRBV27 and TRBJ1-5; TRBD1 aligns across 8 bases. The CDR3 totals 13 residues. Per the germline V gene, CDR1 is MNHEY and CDR2 is SMNVEV (reference sequence). V lost 8 bases, J lost 1 base, and 1 base stayed unmatched. The CDR3 reads CASQGASNQPQHF. CDR3 DNA: TGTGCCAGCCAGGGGGCGAGCAATCAGCCCCAGCATTTT.

Many counts were recorded for this clonotype. V is TRBV29-1 and J is TRBJ2-7; TRBD2 agrees at 13 bases. Germline CDR1 and CDR2: SQVTM and ANQGSEA. V gave up 4 bases and J gave up 7 bases; unmatched junction bases: 1. This CDR3 is 12 amino acids long. The CDR3 nucleotides are TGCAGCGTTGGACTAGCGGGAGGAGAGCAGTACTTC. Its protein product is CSVGLAGGEQYF.

The V call is TRBV27, the J call TRBJ2-3, with TRBD2 matching over 9 bases. The J segment lost 8 bases and the V segment lost 6 bases, leaving 12 bases of the junction unmatched. Germline CDR1 reads MNHEY; CDR2 reads SMNVEV (reference sequence). This CDR3 comprises 15 residues. The CDR3: CASRLAGVGSGTQYF. The CDR3, as DNA: TGTGCCAGCAGGTTAGCGGGAGTAGGCTCCGGTACGCAGTATTTT.